The 32 T cell receptor beta chains in this list originate from one sample, sequenced in a study of T cell responses to AZD1222 COVID-19 vaccine. Sequencing was performed with immunoSEQ multiplex PCR; in TCRdb, only in-frame clones are kept and a portion is missing. This table has 150,000 to 200,000 clones, 92% appearing once. The source was peripheral blood, collected 28 days after the second AZD1222 dose. The receptor set was obtained from an adult who received the AZD1222 COVID-19 vaccine.

The chain is built from TRBV21-1 and TRBJ1-6; the D segment call TRBD1 is taken from the table without a DNA check. TRBV21-1 is designated a pseudogene. The CDR3 consists of 16 residues. This chain's CDR3 is CASSIKPGQGNSPLHF. CDR3 coding DNA: TGTGCCAGCAGCATCAAACCGGGACAGGGAAATTCACCCCTCCACTTT.

J is TRBJ2-1 and V is TRBV2; TRBD2 matches at 11 bases. The V gene's germline CDR1 is SNHLY and CDR2 FYNNEI. The CDR3 is made up of 15 amino acids. With 6 bases clipped from V and 3 bases from J, the junction kept 4 bases outside the gene matches. For the CDR3, the DNA is TGTGCCAGCAGGGGCGGGACTAGCGGCTACAATGAGCAGTTCTTC. It specifies CASRGGTSGYNEQFF. Full variable domain (rest looked up from reference TRBV2 and TRBJ2-1): EPEVTQTPSHQVTQMGQEVILRCVPISNHLYFYWYRQILGQKVEFLVSFYNNEISEKSEIFDDQFSVERPDGSNFTLKIRSTKLEDSAMYFCASRGGTSGYNEQFFGPGTRLTVL.

The CDR3 protein is CAISESKQGLGNQPQHF. In DNA, the CDR3 is TGTGCCATCAGTGAGTCGAAGCAGGGTTTAGGCAATCAGCCCCAGCATTTT. The V and J genes are TRBV10-3 and TRBJ1-5; perhaps TRBD1 as D (5 bases). V lost 0 bases and J lost 2, with 14 bases in between. This CDR3 has 17 residues. Germline V gene sequence: CDR1 ENHRY, CDR2 SYGVKD.

This clone was seen a few times. V and J are TRBV3-1 (or the pseudogene TRBV3-2) and TRBJ2-7, with TRBD1 matching over 7 bases. The CDR3 extends over 13 amino acids. V shed 4 bases, J shed 7 bases, and the junction held 7 bases outside the gene matches. CDR1 and CDR2 (germline): LGHDT, YNNKEL (reference sequence). The CDR3 DNA sequence: TGTGCCAGCAGCCGACAGGGCGCTAAGGAGCAGTACTTC. Residues: CASSRQGAKEQYF.

The chain links TRBV13 to TRBJ2-7; 8 nucleotides agree with TRBD2. From germline, CDR1 is PRHDT and CDR2 FYEKMQ (reference sequence). This CDR3 is 15 amino acids long. The V segment lost 5 bases and the J segment 3 bases; nucleotides outside the gene matches: 9. In nucleotides, the CDR3 is TGTGCCAGCAGCAGAACCCGAGCGGGAGTCTACGAGCAGTACTTC. This encodes CASSRTRAGVYEQYF.

This sequence joins TRBV10-3 and TRBJ1-1; no definite D call. With 2 bases removed from V and 1 base from J, the gap between germline ends came to 8 bases. CDR3 length: 14 residues. Germline V gene data show CDR1 as ENHRY and CDR2 as SYGVKD. In DNA, the CDR3 is TGTGCCATCAGTGAGCAGAACTGGAACACTGAAGCTTTCTTT. Its translation: CAISEQNWNTEAFF.

This clone appeared once. The chain recombines TRBV10-3 with TRBJ2-3, with TRBD2 matching over 11 bases. J gave up 6 bases and V 6 bases, and 8 bases lay outside the gene matches. Germline V gives CDR1 ENHRY, CDR2 SYGVKD. The CDR3 has 15 residues. In nucleotides, the CDR3 is TGTGCCATCAGCCCCGGACTAGCGGGTATCGATACGCAGTATTTT. Its protein is CAISPGLAGIDTQYF.

The rearrangement uses TRBV3-1 (or the pseudogene TRBV3-2) and TRBJ2-3; 12 bases are shared with TRBD2. This CDR3 has 15 amino acids. Germline V lookup: CDR1 LGHDT, CDR2 YNNKEL (reference sequence). After removal of 4 bases from V and 8 bases from J, the junction contained 7 bases not matched to a gene. CDR3 nucleotides: TGTGCCAGCAGCCCATCTAGCGGGGGGGCGGGTACGCAGTATTTT. Protein product: CASSPSSGGAGTQYF.

The rearrangement uses TRBV19 and TRBJ2-2; D remains ambiguous. The CDR3 contains 14 residues. Deletions cut 7 bases from V and 0 bases from J, with 9 bases between. Germline lookup yields CDR1 LNHDA and CDR2 SQIVND (reference sequence). The CDR3: CASKWQSNTGELFF. CDR3 DNA: TGTGCCAGTAAATGGCAGTCGAACACCGGGGAGCTGTTTTTT.

The chain recombines TRBV7-9 with TRBJ2-3; D is perhaps TRBD1 (6 bases). V was clipped by 5 bases and J by 4 bases, with 10 bases between them. The CDR3 is 13 residues long. Germline V CDR1 and CDR2: SEHNR, FQNEAQ (reference sequence). CDR3 nucleotide sequence: TGTGCCAGCAGCCGAGCAGGGGCAGATACGCAGTATTTT. Translated, it gives CASSRAGADTQYF.

The V call is TRBV10-1, the J call TRBJ1-5; perhaps TRBD1 as D (6 bases). Per the germline V gene, CDR1 is WNHNN and CDR2 is SYGVQD (reference sequence). CDR3 size: 14 residues. The germline V and J ends were trimmed by 4 bases and 4 bases, with 11 bases remaining between them. The chain's CDR3 is CASSGAGVNQPQHF. CDR3 bases: TGCGCCAGCAGTGGGGCAGGGGTAAATCAGCCCCAGCATTTT.

The gene calls are TRBV6-5 and TRBJ1-5; D may be TRBD1 (5 bases). The CDR3 is 12 residues long. Germline V CDR1 and CDR2: MNHEY, SVGAGI. With 6 bases removed from V and 11 bases from J, the gap between germline ends came to 14 bases. For the CDR3, the DNA is TGTGCCAGCAGGAAACAGGAGCAGGCCCAGCATTTT. Translation: CASRKQEQAQHF.

CDR3 amino acids: CAISGGPQETQYF. The CDR3 DNA reads as TGTGCCATCAGCGGGGGGCCCCAAGAGACCCAGTACTTC. The chain employs TRBV10-3 and TRBJ2-5; D possibly corresponds to TRBD2 (7 bases). V was clipped by 6 bases and J by 1 base, with 9 bases between them. The CDR3 contains 13 residues. Germline values: CDR1 ENHRY, CDR2 SYGVKD.

V gene TRBV7-9 combines with J gene TRBJ2-2; 11 bases map to TRBD2. CDR3 length: 19 residues. The V gene's germline CDR1 is SEHNR and CDR2 FQNEAQ (reference sequence). Trimming cost V 5 bases and J 5 bases; bases outside gene matches: 16. This CDR3 is CASSPLSTSGSLRTGELFF. CDR3 in DNA: TGTGCCAGCAGCCCCCTGTCCACTAGCGGGAGCCTGAGGACCGGGGAGCTGTTTTTT.

This sequence joins TRBV27 and TRBJ2-3; TRBD2 might be the D (6 bases). Germline lookup yields CDR1 MNHEY and CDR2 SMNVEV (reference sequence). Trimming stripped 5 bases from V and 6 bases from J, with 18 bases between. The CDR3 totals 15 residues. CDR3 loop: CASSHTLAYSDTQYF. The CDR3 region has the DNA TGTGCCAGCAGTCACACTCTAGCGTACTCGGATACGCAGTATTTT.

This sequence joins TRBV27 and TRBJ2-7, with 14 bases matching TRBD2. Trimming removed 5 bases from V and 1 base from J; junction bases left unmatched: 7. This CDR3 comprises 17 residues. Germline V gene data show CDR1 as MNHEY and CDR2 as SMNVEV (reference sequence). The CDR3 loop reads CASSHGTSGSRSYEQYF. CDR3 DNA: TGTGCCAGCAGTCACGGGACTAGCGGGAGTCGGTCCTACGAGCAGTACTTC.

This sequence joins TRBV6-5 and TRBJ2-7, with D perhaps matching TRBD1 (5 bases). V lost 0 bases and J 3 bases, leaving 6 bases between the germline ends. CDR3 size: 13 residues. Germline CDR1 reads MNHEY; CDR2 reads SVGAGI. CDR3 sequence: CASSYSQDYEQYF. DNA for the CDR3: TGTGCCAGCAGTTACTCACAGGACTACGAGCAGTACTTC.

This clone has more than one count but fewer than ten. The V gene is TRBV7-9, the J gene TRBJ1-6, with D unresolved. CDR3 length: 13 residues. CDR1 and CDR2 (germline): SEHNR, FQNEAQ (reference sequence). The ends were cut back, 2 bases at V and 14 bases at J, with 13 bases in the middle. The CDR3 sequence is CASSLTVSPTLHF. CDR3 sequence (DNA): TGTGCCAGCAGCTTAACGGTATCCCCCACCCTCCACTTT. Together with reference TRBV7-9 and TRBJ1-6, the CDR3 gives the full variable domain: DTGVSQNPRHKITKRGQNVTFRCDPISEHNRLYWYRQTLGQGPEFLTYFQNEAQLEKSRLLSDRFSAERPKGSFSTLEIQRTEQGDSAMYLCASSLTVSPTLHFGNGTRLTVT.

The chain recombines TRBV5-5 with TRBJ1-2, with unresolved D. The CDR3 covers 13 residues. Trimming pared 0 bases from V and 6 bases from J, leaving 9 bases between. The germline V gene encodes CDR1 SGHKS and CDR2 YYEKEE (reference sequence). The CDR3 is CASSLEGFNGYTF. The CDR3 nucleotides read TGTGCCAGCAGCTTGGAAGGGTTCAATGGCTACACCTTC.

This sequence joins TRBV4-3 and TRBJ1-1; TRBD1 might be the D (5 bases). V was trimmed by 3 bases and J by 0 bases, leaving 8 bases between them. Germline CDR1 reads LGHNA; CDR2 reads YSLEER. The CDR3 has 14 residues. CDR3 DNA: TGCGCCAGCAGCCACCAGACAGTGAACACTGAAGCTTTCTTT. Amino acids: CASSHQTVNTEAFF.

The rearrangement uses TRBV7-9 and TRBJ1-6; D is unresolved. V lost 2 bases to trimming and J lost 8 bases, with 4 bases between them. The germline CDR1 and CDR2 sequences are SEHNR and FQNEAQ (reference sequence). The CDR3 is 12 amino acids. The CDR3 region is CASSLLDSPLHF. DNA for the CDR3: TGTGCCAGCAGCTTATTAGATTCACCCCTCCACTTT. Together with reference TRBV7-9 and TRBJ1-6, the CDR3 gives the full variable domain: DTGVSQNPRHKITKRGQNVTFRCDPISEHNRLYWYRQTLGQGPEFLTYFQNEAQLEKSRLLSDRFSAERPKGSFSTLEIQRTEQGDSAMYLCASSLLDSPLHFGNGTRLTVT.

The V and J genes are TRBV6-4 and TRBJ2-7; 7 positions match TRBD1. This CDR3 has 14 amino acids. With 7 bases clipped from V and 2 bases from J, the junction kept 8 bases outside the gene matches. In germline, CDR1 is MRHNA, CDR2 SNTAGT. CDR3 nucleotide sequence: TGTGCCAGCAAACAGGGGCCAAATGCCTACGAGCAGTACTTC. This sequence encodes CASKQGPNAYEQYF.

The chain employs TRBV4-3 and TRBJ1-5; D call uncertain. The CDR3 has 16 residues. Trimming stripped 2 bases from V and 3 bases from J, with 14 bases between. Germline-derived CDR1 and CDR2 are LGHNA and YSLEER. CDR3 bases: TGCGCCAGCAGCCAACAGTTGGAGGGCCCCAATCAGCCCCAGCATTTT. Its protein is CASSQQLEGPNQPQHF.

The gene calls are TRBV30 and TRBJ1-1, with no clear D. This CDR3 region has 13 residues. The ends were cut back, 2 bases at V and 4 bases at J, with 11 bases in the middle. CDR1 GTSNPN and CDR2 SVGIG come from the germline V gene (reference sequence). The CDR3 DNA is TGTGCCTGGAGTATGTGGGAGGGCACTGAAGCTTTCTTT. Protein product: CAWSMWEGTEAFF.

The chain combines TRBV5-1 with TRBJ2-1, with 14 bases that match TRBD2. Germline V gives CDR1 SGHRS, CDR2 YFSETQ. J gave up 7 bases and V 3 bases, and 3 bases lay outside the gene matches. CDR3 length equals 15 residues. The DNA for the CDR3 is TGCGCCAGCAGCTCCGGGACTAGCGGGAGAAATGAGCAGTTCTTC. Residues: CASSSGTSGRNEQFF.

The chain links TRBV5-6 to TRBJ2-7; D is unclear. CDR1 is SGHDT, CDR2 YYEEEE, per germline. V was shortened by 2 bases and J by 4 bases, with 13 bases between the two germline ends. This CDR3 comprises 14 residues. CDR3 amino acids: CASSFTEMVYEQYF. The CDR3 bases are TGTGCCAGCAGCTTTACAGAAATGGTATACGAGCAGTACTTC.

The chain joins TRBV19 to TRBJ2-1, with 8 bases fitting TRBD1. Germline loops: CDR1 LNHDA, CDR2 SQIVND (reference sequence). The CDR3 sequence is 14 residues long. The junction had 10 bases not matched to a gene; V was cut back by 7 bases and J by 8 bases. The CDR3: CASTWQGAEDEQFF. DNA for the CDR3: TGTGCCAGTACGTGGCAGGGGGCCGAGGATGAGCAGTTCTTC.

The chain joins TRBV28 to TRBJ1-2, with D unresolved. Trimming took 5 bases from V and 5 from J, leaving 9 bases between them. CDR1 and CDR2 (germline): MDHEN, SYDVKM. CDR3 length: 12 amino acids. The CDR3 DNA follows: TGTGCCAGCAGTCCTTCATCGTATGGCTACACCTTC. Its protein is CASSPSSYGYTF.

The chain is built from TRBV3-1 (or the pseudogene TRBV3-2) and TRBJ1-5; unclear D gene. Between the trimmed V and J ends, which lost 0 bases and 4 bases, there was a span of 4 bases. Per germline, CDR1 LGHDT and CDR2 YNNKEL (reference sequence). This CDR3 has 13 residues. CDR3 residues: CASSQEGNQPQHF. The CDR3 nucleotides read TGTGCCAGCAGCCAAGAGGGGAATCAGCCCCAGCATTTT.

The rearrangement joins TRBV5-1 to TRBJ1-1; tentatively, D is TRBD1 (6 bases). Germline CDR1 is SGHRS and CDR2 is YFSETQ. V was clipped by 1 base and J by 4 bases, with 11 bases between them. This CDR3 has 14 amino acids. CDR3 protein: CASSLRQVGTEAFF. CDR3 in DNA: TGCGCCAGCAGCTTGCGACAGGTGGGCACTGAAGCTTTCTTT.

The chain recombines TRBV4-3 with TRBJ2-1; 9 nucleotides agree with TRBD1. CDR3 length: 16 amino acids. Germline V gene data show CDR1 as LGHNA and CDR2 as YSLEER. The ends lost 1 base at V and 3 bases at J; junction bases unmatched: 4. CDR3 DNA: TGCGCCAGCAGCCAAGCAACAGGGGGCATCTACAATGAGCAGTTCTTC. Amino acids: CASSQATGGIYNEQFF.

The chain joins TRBV9 to TRBJ2-3, with unresolved D. Per the germline V gene, CDR1 is SGDLS and CDR2 is YYNGEE. V lost 4 bases and J lost 1, with 10 bases in between. CDR3 length: 14 residues. In nucleotides, the CDR3 is TGTGCCAGCAGCCCTCCCGTCCGCACAGATACGCAGTATTTT. Its translation: CASSPPVRTDTQYF. Together with reference TRBV9 and TRBJ2-3, the CDR3 gives the full variable domain: DSGVTQTPKHLITATGQRVTLRCSPRSGDLSVYWYQQSLDQGLQFLIQYYNGEERAKGNILERFSAQQFPDLHSELNLSSLELGDSALYFCASSPPVRTDTQYFGPGTRLTVL.